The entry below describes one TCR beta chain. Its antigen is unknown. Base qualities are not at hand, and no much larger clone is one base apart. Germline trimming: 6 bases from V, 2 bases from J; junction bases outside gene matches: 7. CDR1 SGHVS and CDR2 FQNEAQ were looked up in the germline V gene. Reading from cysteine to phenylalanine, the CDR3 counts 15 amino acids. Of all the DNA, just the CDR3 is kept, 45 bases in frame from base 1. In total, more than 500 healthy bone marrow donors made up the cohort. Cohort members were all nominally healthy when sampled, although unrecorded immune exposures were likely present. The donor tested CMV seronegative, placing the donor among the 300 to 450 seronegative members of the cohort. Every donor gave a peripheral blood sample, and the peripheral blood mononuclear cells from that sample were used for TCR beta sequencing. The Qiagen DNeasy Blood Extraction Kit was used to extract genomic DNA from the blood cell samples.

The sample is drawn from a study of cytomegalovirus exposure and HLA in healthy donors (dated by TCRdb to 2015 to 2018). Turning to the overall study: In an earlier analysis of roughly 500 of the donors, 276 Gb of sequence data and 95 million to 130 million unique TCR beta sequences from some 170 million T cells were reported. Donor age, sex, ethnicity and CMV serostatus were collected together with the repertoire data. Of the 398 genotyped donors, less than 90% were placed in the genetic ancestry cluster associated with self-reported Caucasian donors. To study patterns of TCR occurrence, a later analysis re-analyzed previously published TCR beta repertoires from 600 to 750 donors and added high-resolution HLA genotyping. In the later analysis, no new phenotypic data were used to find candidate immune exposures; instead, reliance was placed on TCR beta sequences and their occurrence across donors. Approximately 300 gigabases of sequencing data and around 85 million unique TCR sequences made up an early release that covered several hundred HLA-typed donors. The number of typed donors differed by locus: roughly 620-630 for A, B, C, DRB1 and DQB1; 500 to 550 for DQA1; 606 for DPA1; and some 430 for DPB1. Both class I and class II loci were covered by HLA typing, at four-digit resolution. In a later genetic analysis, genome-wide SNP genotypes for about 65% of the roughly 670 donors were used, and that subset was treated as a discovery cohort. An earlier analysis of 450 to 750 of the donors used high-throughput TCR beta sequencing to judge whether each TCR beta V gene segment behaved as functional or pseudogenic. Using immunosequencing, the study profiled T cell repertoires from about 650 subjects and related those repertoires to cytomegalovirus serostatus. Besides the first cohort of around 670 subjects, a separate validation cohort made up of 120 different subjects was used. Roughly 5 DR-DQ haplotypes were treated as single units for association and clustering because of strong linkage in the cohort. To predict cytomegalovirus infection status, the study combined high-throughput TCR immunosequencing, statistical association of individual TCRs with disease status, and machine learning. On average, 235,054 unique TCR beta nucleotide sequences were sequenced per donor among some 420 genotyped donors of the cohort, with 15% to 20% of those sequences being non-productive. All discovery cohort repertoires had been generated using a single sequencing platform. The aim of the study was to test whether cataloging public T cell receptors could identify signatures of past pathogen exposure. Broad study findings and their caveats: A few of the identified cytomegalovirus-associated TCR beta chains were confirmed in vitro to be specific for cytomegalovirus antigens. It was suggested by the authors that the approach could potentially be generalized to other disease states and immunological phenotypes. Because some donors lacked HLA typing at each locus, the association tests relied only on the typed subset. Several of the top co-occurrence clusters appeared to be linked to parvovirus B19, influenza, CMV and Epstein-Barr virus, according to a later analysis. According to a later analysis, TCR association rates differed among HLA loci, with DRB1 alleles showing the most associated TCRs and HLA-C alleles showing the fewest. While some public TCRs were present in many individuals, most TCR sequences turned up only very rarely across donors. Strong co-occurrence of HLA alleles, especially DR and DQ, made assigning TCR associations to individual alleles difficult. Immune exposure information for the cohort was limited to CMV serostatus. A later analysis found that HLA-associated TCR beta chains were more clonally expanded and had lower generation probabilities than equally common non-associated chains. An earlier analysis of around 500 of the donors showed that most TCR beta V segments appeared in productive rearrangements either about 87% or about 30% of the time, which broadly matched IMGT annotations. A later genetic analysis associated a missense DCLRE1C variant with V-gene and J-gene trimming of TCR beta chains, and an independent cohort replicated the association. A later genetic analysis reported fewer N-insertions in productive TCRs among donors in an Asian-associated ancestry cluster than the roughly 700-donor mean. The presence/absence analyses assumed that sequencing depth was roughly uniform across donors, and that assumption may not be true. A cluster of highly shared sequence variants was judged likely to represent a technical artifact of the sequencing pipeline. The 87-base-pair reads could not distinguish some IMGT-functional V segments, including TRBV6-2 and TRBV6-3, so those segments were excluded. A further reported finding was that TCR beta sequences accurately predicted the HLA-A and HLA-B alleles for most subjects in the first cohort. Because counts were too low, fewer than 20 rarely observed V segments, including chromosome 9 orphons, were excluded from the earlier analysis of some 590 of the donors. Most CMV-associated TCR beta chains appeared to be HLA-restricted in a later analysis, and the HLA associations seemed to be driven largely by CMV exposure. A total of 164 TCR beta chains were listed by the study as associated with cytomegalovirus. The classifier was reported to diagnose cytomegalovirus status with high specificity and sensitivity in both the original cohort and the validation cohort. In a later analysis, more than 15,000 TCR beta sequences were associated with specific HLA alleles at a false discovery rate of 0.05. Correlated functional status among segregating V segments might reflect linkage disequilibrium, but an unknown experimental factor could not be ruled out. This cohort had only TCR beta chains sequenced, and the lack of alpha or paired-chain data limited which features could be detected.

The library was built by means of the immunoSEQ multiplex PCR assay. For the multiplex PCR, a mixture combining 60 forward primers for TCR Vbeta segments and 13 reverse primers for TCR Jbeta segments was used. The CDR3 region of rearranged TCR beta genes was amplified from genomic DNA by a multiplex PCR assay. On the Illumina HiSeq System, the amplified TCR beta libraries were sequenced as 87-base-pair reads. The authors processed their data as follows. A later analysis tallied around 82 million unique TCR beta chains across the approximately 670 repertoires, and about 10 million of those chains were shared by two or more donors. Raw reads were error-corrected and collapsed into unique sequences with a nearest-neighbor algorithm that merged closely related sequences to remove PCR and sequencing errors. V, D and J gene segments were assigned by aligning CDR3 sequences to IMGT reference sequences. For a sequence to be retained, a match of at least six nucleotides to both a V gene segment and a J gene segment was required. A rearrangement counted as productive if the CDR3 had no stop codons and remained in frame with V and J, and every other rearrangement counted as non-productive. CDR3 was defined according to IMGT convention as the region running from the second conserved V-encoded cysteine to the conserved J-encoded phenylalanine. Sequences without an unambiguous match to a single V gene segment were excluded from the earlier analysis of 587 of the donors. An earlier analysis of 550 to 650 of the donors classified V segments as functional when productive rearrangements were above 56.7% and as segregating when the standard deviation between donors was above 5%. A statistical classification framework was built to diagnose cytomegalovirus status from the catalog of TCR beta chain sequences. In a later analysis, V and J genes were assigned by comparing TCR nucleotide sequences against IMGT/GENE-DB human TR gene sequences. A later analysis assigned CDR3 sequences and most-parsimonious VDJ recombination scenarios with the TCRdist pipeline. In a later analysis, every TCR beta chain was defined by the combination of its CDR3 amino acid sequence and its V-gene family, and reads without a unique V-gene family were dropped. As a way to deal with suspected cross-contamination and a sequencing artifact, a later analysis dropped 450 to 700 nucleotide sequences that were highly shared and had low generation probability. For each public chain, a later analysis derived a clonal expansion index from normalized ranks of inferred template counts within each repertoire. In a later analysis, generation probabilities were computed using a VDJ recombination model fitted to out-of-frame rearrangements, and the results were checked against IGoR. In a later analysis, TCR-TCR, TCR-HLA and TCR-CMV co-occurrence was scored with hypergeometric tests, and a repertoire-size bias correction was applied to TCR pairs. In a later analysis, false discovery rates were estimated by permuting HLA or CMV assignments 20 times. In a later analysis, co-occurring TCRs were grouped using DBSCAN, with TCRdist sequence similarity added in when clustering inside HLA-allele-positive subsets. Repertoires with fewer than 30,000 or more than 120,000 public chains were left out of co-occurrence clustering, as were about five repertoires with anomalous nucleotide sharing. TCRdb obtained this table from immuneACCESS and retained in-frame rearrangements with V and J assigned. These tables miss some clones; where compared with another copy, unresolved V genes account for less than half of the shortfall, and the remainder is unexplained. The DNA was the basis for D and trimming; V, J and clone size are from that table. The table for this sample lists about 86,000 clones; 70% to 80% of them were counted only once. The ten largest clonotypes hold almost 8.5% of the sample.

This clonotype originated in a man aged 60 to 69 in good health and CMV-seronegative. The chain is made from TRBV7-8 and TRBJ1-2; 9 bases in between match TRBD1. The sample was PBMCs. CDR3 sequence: CASRDTGGQNYGYTF. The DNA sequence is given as TGTGCCAGCAGAGACACAGGGGGCCAGAACTATGGCTACACCTTC.